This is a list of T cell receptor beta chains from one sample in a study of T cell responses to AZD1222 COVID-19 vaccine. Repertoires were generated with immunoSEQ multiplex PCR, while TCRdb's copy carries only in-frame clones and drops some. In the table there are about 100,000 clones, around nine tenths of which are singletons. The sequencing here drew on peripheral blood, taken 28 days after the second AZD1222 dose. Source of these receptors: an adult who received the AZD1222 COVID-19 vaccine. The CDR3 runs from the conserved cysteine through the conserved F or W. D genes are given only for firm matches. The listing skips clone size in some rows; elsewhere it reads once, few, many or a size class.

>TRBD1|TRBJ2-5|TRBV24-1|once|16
TGTGCCACCAGTCGAGGGACAGGGGCAATCGCGGAGACCCAGTACTTC
CATSRGTGAIAETQYF
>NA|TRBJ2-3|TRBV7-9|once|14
TGTGCCAGCAGTCCGACAGGGAGGGCAGATACGCAGTATTTT
CASSPTGRADTQYF
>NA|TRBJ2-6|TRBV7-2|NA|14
TGTGCCAGCAGGGCTTTCTCTGGGGCCAACGTCCTGACTTTC
CASRAFSGANVLTF
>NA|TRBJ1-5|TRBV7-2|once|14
TGTGCCAGCAGCTGGGGGGGAGGGAATCAGCCCCAGCATTTT
CASSWGGGNQPQHF
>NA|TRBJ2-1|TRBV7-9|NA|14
TGTGCCAGCAGCTATCGAGAGCACCGGGATGAGCAGTTCTTC
CASSYREHRDEQFF
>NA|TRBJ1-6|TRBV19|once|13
TGTGCCAGTAGTATGGGAGGGAATTCACCCCTCCACTTT
CASSMGGNSPLHF
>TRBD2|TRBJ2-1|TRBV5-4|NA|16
TGTGCCAGCAGCTTGTGGGCTAGCGGCTTACAAGGCGAGCAGTTCTTC
CASSLWASGLQGEQFF
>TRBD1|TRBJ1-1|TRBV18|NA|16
TGTGCCAGCTCACCACCGTTGACAGGGCGGGCCACTGAAGCTTTCTTT
CASSPPLTGRATEAFF
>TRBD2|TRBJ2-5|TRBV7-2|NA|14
TGTGCCAGCAAGTATCTAGCGGGAGGAAAGACCCAGTACTTC
CASKYLAGGKTQYF
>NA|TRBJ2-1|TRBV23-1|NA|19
TGCGCCAGCAGTCAATCCTCGGGACACCGACTAGTAGGGCTCAATGAGCAGTTCTTC
CASSQSSGHRLVGLNEQFF
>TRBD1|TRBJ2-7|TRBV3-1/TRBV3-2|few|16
TGTGCCAGCAGCCCTACGGACAGGGGGCCCAAACACGAGCAGTACTTC
CASSPTDRGPKHEQYF
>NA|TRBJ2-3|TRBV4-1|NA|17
TGCGCCAGCAGCCAAGGCCTGAGACAGCGTCTCACAGATACGCAGTATTTT
CASSQGLRQRLTDTQYF